This is a list of T cell receptor beta chains from one sample in a study of T cell responses to AZD1222 COVID-19 vaccine. This table comes from immunoSEQ multiplex PCR, and its TCRdb copy is limited to in-frame clones, with some not included. The table includes around 150,000 clones, around 90% detected once. This specimen consisted of peripheral blood, obtained on day 0 of AZD1222 vaccination. The receptors come from an adult in good health. Each CDR3 is given with its conserved first and last residue. A D gene is named only where the DNA matches it firmly. Expanded clones are given a class, and other clones once, few, many or no size at all.

>TRBV7-2|.|TRBJ2-1|TRBD1
CASSLRAQGAYNEQFF
TGTGCCAGCAGCTTAAGGGCACAGGGGGCGTACAATGAGCAGTTCTTC
>TRBV7-3|.|TRBJ2-1|TRBD2
CASSLTPPSGVPSEQFF
TGTGCCAGCAGCTTAACCCCCCCTAGCGGGGTCCCCAGTGAGCAGTTCTTC
>TRBV3-1/TRBV3-2|.|TRBJ1-1|.
CASSQRRGSTEAFF
TGTGCCAGCAGCCAAAGGAGGGGTAGCACTGAAGCTTTCTTT
>TRBV29-1|.|TRBJ1-1|TRBD1
CSVDLRQGNEAFF
TGCAGCGTTGACCTTAGACAGGGGAATGAAGCTTTCTTT
>TRBV28|.|TRBJ1-1|.
CATIRGGGEAFF
TGTGCCACCATCCGGGGGGGCGGTGAAGCTTTCTTT
>TRBV20-1|.|TRBJ1-2|.
CSARSGYGYTF
TGCAGTGCTCGCTCCGGATATGGCTACACCTTC
>TRBV19|.|TRBJ1-4|TRBD1
CASGDRGPLPNEKLFF
TGTGCCAGTGGCGACAGGGGCCCCTTACCTAATGAAAAACTGTTTTTT
>TRBV6-5|.|TRBJ1-5|TRBD1
CASSPGQGSYQPQHF
TGTGCCAGCAGTCCCGGACAGGGTAGTTATCAGCCCCAGCATTTT
>TRBV2|.|TRBJ1-2|.
CASSESAREGYTF
TGTGCCAGCAGTGAATCCGCCAGGGAGGGCTACACCTTC
>TRBV18|.|TRBJ1-5|.
CASSPGTQDSNQPQHF
TGTGCCAGCTCACCCGGGACGCAAGATAGCAATCAGCCCCAGCATTTT
>TRBV10-2|few|TRBJ2-1|TRBD2
CASNLAGYNEQFF
TGCGCCAGCAATCTAGCGGGCTACAATGAGCAGTTCTTC
>TRBV9|.|TRBJ1-2|.
CASSVDRIGERGYTF
TGTGCCAGCAGCGTCGACAGGATCGGGGAGCGAGGCTACACCTTC
>TRBV20-1|.|TRBJ1-1|.
CSAERGERAFF
TGCAGTGCCGAACGGGGGGAGAGAGCTTTCTTT
>TRBV7-9|.|TRBJ1-2|.
CASSLLTIYGYTF
TGTGCCAGCAGCTTATTGACAATCTATGGCTACACCTTC
>TRBV11-1|.|TRBJ1-2|TRBD1
CASSSDKGGWGYGYTF
TGTGCCAGCAGCTCTGACAAAGGGGGCTGGGGCTATGGCTACACCTTC
>TRBV9|.|TRBJ1-6|.
CASSTYGVGDANNSPLHF
TGTGCCAGCAGCACATACGGGGTTGGGGACGCGAATAATTCACCCCTCCACTTT
>TRBV5-1|.|TRBJ1-3|.
CATSLSLSGNTIYF
TGCGCCACTTCACTATCGCTCTCTGGAAACACCATATATTTT
>TRBV5-8|.|TRBJ1-5|.
CASSYNQDRNQPQHF
TGTGCCAGCAGCTATAATCAGGACAGAAATCAGCCCCAGCATTTT
>TRBV28|.|TRBJ2-7|.
CASSRGNEQYF
TGTGCCAGCAGCAGGGGCAACGAGCAGTACTTC
>TRBV3-1/TRBV3-2|.|TRBJ2-7|.
CASSPLQGSKQYF
TGTGCCAGCAGCCCTCTACAGGGAAGTAAGCAGTACTTC
>TRBV11-3|.|TRBJ1-5|.
CASSLVAGDGQPQHF
TGTGCCAGCAGCTTAGTTGCGGGGGATGGCCAGCCCCAGCATTTT
>TRBV19|.|TRBJ2-5|.
CASSIRGIEPPYF
TGTGCCAGTAGTATTCGAGGGATCGAGCCTCCTTACTTC
>TRBV28|.|TRBJ2-7|.
CASSLTIYEQYF
TGTGCCAGCAGTTTAACGATATACGAGCAGTACTTC
>TRBV28|.|TRBJ1-2|TRBD1
CASNLGGRGVRDGYTF
TGTGCCAGCAACCTCGGGGGCAGGGGGGTTCGGGATGGCTACACCTTC
>TRBV7-8|.|TRBJ2-7|.
CASSYGNYEQYF
TGTGCCAGCAGCTACGGGAACTACGAGCAGTACTTC
>TRBV30|.|TRBJ2-3|TRBD2
CAWSVSGRAFSTDTQYF
TGTGCCTGGAGTGTAAGCGGGAGGGCCTTTTCGACAGATACGCAGTATTTT
>TRBV30|few|TRBJ1-5|TRBD1
CAWSVEQGGQPQHF
TGTGCCTGGAGTGTAGAACAGGGGGGTCAGCCCCAGCATTTT
>TRBV7-9|once|TRBJ1-5|.
CASSPTGGGLRQPQHF
TGTGCCAGCAGCCCAACGGGCGGGGGCTTAAGGCAGCCCCAGCATTTT
>TRBV5-1|.|TRBJ2-3|.
CASSLGPRRGVWYF
TGCGCCAGCAGCTTGGGGCCGCGTCGGGGAGTGTGGTATTTT